This T cell receptor (beta chain) comes out of a study of cytomegalovirus exposure and HLA in healthy donors. Study-level points and caveats: The authors listed 164 TCR beta chains as cytomegalovirus-associated. Later genetic work tied a missense DCLRE1C variant to beta-chain V and J trimming. Earlier results showed most TCR beta V segments being productive about 87% or about 30% of the time. Presence/absence analyses treated sequencing depth as roughly uniform across donors.

This CDR3 spans 16 amino acids. Germline CDR1 and CDR2: MNHNY and SVGAGI (reference sequence). Trimming cost V 6 bases and J 3 bases; bases outside gene matches: 9. On this clone: Its specificity is not known.

A multiplex PCR was run with 60 Vbeta primers and 13 Jbeta primers. Clones were sequenced by immunoSEQ multiplex PCR, and TCRdb holds only the in-frame ones, with some missing. There are fewer than 350,000 clones in the sample; about 90% occur only once, and around 2.1% lies in the top ten. The clonotype originates from a woman in her late teens or twenties in good health and CMV-seronegative. The J gene is TRBJ2-3, the V gene TRBV6-6, with 10 bases lining up with TRBD2. Sequencing was done on a sample of PBMCs. The CDR3 region has the DNA TGTGCCAGCAGCCTAGCGGGGGACCCGTCAACAGATACGCAGTATTTT. This translates into CASSLAGDPSTDTQYF.